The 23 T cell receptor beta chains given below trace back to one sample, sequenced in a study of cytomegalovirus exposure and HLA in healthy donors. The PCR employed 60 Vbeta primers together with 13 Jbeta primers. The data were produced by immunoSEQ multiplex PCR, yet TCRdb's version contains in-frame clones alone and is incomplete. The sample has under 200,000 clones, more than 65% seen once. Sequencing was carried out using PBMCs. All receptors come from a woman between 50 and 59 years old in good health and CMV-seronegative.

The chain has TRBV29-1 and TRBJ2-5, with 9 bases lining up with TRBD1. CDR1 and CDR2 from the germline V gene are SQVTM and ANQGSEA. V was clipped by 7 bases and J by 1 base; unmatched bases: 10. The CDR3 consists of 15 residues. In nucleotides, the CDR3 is TGCAGCGCGTCCCCCGGGACAGGGATCCAAGAGACCCAGTACTTC. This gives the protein CSASPGTGIQETQYF.

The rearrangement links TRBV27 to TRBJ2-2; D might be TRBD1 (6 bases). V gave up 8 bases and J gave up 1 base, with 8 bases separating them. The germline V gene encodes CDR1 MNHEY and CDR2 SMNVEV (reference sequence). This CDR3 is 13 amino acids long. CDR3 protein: CASQGQNTGELFF. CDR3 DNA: TGTGCCAGCCAGGGACAGAACACCGGGGAGCTGTTTTTT.

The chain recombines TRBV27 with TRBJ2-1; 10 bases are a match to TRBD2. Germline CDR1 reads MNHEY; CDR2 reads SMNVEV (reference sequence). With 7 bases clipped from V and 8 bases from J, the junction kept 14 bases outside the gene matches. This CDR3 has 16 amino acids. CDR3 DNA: TGTGCCAGCACCTTACGGGCTAGCGGGAGTGGGTATGAGCAGTTCTTC. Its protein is CASTLRASGSGYEQFF.

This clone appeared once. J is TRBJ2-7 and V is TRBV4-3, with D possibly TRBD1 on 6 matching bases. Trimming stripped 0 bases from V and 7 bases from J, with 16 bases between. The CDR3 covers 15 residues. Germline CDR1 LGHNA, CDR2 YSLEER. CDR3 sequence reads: CASSQERDKVHEQYF. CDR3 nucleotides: TGCGCCAGCAGCCAAGAACGGGACAAGGTTCATGAGCAGTACTTC.

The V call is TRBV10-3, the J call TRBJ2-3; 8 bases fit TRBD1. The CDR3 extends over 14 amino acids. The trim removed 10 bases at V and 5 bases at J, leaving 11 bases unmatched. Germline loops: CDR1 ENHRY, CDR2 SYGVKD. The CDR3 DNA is TGTGCCACCCACAATCAGGGACAGGTAGATACGCAGTATTTT. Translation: CATHNQGQVDTQYF.

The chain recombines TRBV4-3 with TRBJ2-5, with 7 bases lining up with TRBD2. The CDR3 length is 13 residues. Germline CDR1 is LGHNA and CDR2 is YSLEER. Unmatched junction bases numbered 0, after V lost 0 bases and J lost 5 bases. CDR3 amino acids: CASSQDSGETQYF. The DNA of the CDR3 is TGCGCCAGCAGCCAAGATAGCGGGGAGACCCAGTACTTC.

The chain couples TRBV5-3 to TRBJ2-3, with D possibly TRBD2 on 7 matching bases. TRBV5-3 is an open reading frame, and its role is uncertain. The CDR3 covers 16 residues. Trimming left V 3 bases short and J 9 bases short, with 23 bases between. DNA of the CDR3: TGTGCCAGAAGCTCAGGGGACTACCCTTTTCTCCAGACGCAGTATTTT. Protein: CARSSGDYPFLQTQYF.

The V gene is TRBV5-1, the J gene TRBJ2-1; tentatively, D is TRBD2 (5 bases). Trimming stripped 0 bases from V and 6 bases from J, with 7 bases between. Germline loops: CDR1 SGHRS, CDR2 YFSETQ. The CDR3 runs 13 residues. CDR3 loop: CASSLEGGNEQFF. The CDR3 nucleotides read TGCGCCAGCAGCTTGGAAGGAGGCAATGAGCAGTTCTTC.

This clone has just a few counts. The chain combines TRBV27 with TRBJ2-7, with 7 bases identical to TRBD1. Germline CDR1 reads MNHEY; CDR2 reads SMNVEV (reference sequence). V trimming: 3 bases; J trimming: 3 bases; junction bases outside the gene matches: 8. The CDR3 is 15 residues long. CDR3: CASSLGTGVSYEQYF. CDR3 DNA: TGTGCCAGCAGTTTGGGAACAGGGGTGAGCTACGAGCAGTACTTC.

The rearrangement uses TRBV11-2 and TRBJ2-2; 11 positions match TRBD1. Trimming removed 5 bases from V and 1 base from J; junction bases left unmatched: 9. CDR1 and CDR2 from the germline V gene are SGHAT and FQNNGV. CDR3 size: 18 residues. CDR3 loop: CASSINPGTGGNTGELFF. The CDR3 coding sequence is TGTGCCAGCAGCATCAATCCCGGGACAGGGGGGAACACCGGGGAGCTGTTTTTT.

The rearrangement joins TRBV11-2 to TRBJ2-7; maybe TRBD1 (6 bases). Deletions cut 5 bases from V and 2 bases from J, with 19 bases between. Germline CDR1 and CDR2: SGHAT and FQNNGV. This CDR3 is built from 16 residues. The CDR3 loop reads CASSQGRGRGTYEQYF. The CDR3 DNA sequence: TGTGCCAGCAGCCAGGGGCGTGGACGGGGAACCTACGAGCAGTACTTC.

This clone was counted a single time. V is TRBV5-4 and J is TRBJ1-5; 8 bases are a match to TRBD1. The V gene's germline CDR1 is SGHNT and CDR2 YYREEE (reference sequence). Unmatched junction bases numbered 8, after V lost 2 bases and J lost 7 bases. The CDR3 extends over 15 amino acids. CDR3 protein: CASSLVTGGMQPQHF. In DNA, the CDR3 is TGTGCCAGCAGCTTAGTTACAGGGGGGATGCAGCCCCAGCATTTT.

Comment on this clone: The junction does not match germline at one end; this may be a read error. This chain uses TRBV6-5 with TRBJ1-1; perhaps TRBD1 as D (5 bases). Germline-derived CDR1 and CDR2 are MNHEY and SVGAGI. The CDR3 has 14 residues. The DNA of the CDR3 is TGTGCCAGCAGTTCGGACAAGAGGAACTCTGAAGCTTTCTTT. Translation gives CASSSDKRNSEAFF.

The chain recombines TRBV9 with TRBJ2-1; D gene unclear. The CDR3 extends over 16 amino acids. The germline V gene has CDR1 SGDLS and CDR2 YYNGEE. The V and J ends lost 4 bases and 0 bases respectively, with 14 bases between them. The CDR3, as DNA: TGTGCCAGCAGCTACCTATCGGTAAGCTCCTACAATGAGCAGTTCTTC. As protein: CASSYLSVSSYNEQFF.

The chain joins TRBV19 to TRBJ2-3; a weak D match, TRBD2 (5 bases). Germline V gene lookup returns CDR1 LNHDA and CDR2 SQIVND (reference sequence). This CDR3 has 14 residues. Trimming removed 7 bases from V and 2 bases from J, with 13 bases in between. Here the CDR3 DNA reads TGTGCCAGTACAGGAGGAAAGATCACAGATACGCAGTATTTT. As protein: CASTGGKITDTQYF.

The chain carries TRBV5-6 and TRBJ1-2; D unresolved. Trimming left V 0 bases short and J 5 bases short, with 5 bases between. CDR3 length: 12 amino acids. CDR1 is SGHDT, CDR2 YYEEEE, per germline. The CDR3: CASSLAGYGYTF. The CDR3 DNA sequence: TGTGCCAGCAGCTTGGCGGGATATGGCTACACCTTC.

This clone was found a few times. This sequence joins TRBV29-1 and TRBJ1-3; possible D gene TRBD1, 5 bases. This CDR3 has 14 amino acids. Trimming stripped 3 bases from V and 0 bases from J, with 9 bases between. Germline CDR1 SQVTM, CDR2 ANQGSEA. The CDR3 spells CSVDLRGSGNTIYF. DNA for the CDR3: TGCAGCGTTGATTTAAGGGGCTCTGGAAACACCATATATTTT.

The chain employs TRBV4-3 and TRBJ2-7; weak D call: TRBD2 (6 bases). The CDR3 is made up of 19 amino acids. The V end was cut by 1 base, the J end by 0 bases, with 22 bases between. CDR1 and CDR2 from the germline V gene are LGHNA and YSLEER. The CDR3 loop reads CASSQGIVWRAGPSYEQYF. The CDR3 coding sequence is TGCGCCAGCAGCCAAGGGATAGTATGGAGGGCAGGGCCCTCCTACGAGCAGTACTTC.

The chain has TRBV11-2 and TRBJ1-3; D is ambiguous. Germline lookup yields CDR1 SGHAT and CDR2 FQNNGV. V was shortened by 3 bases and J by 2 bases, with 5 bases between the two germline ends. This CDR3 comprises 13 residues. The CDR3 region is CASSFSPGNTIYF. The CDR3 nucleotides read TGTGCCAGCAGCTTCAGTCCTGGAAACACCATATATTTT.

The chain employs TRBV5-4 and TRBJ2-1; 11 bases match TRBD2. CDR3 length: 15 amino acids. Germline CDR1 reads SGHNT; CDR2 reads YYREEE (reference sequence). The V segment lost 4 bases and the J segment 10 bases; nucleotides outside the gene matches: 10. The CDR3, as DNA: TGTGCCAGCAGCGGGAGCCTAGCGGGAGGTCGGGAGCAGTTCTTC. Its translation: CASSGSLAGGREQFF.

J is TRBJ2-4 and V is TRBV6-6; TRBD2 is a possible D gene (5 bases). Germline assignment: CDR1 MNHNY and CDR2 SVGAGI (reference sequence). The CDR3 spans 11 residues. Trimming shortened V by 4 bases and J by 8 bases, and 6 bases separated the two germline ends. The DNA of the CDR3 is TGTGCCAGCAGTTGGGGAGACATTCAGTACTTC. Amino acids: CASSWGDIQYF.

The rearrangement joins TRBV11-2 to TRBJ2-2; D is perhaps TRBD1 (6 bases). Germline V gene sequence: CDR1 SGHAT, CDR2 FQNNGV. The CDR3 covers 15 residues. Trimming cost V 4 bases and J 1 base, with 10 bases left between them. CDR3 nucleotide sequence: TGTGCCAGCAGCTCTACAGGGCAGAACACCGGGGAGCTGTTTTTT. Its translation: CASSSTGQNTGELFF.

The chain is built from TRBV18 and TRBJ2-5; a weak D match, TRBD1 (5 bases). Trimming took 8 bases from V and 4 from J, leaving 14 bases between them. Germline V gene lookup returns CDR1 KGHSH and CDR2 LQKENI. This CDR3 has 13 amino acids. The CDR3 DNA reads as TGTGCCAGCATGTCGTTGGGGCGAGAGACCCAGTACTTC. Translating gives CASMSLGRETQYF.